A selection of T cell receptor beta chains follows, all from one sample in a study of early T cells in non-severe SARS-CoV-2 infection. TCRdb processed the 5' RACE reads anew with MiXCR; each CDR3 protein has one entry. The sample lists around 98,000 distinct CDR3 sequences, roughly 9.6% occurring once. Sequencing was done on a sample of whole blood. The receptors originated from an adult who was a healthcare worker with PCR-confirmed SARS-CoV-2 infection or an uninfected control (not recorded which). The CDR3 runs from the conserved cysteine through the conserved F or W. A D gene is named only where the DNA matches it firmly. Size is stated for part of the rows, as once, few or many counts, or as a class when the clone is expanded.

j_call: TRBJ1-2
clone_size: many
d_call: TRBD1
v_call: TRBV7-2
cdr3_nt: TGTGCCAGCAGCCCAGGACAGGGAAGTCGGGGAGGCTACACCTTC
cdr3_aa: CASSPGQGSRGGYTF

j_call: TRBJ2-7
clone_size: many
d_call: -
v_call: TRBV6-5
cdr3_nt: TGTGCCAGCAGTTACGGTACGGGCAGGGTCTACGAGCAGTACTTC
cdr3_aa: CASSYGTGRVYEQYF

j_call: TRBJ1-1
clone_size: -
d_call: -
v_call: TRBV6-6
cdr3_nt: TGTGCCAGCACCCTTCTAGAGAACACTGAAGCTTTCTTT
cdr3_aa: CASTLLENTEAFF

j_call: TRBJ2-3
clone_size: -
d_call: TRBD2
v_call: TRBV18
cdr3_nt: TGTGCCAGCTCACTAGACCTAGCGGGGATCACAGATACGCAGTATTTT
cdr3_aa: CASSLDLAGITDTQYF

j_call: TRBJ2-7
clone_size: many
d_call: TRBD1
v_call: TRBV7-9
cdr3_nt: TGTGCCAGCAGCCACCGGGACAGAACCTACGAGCAGTACTTC
cdr3_aa: CASSHRDRTYEQYF

j_call: TRBJ2-1
clone_size: few
d_call: TRBD2
v_call: TRBV5-1
cdr3_nt: TGCGCCAGCAGCTTGTGGTCTTCGACTAGCGGGAGAAGGTACAATGAGCAGTTCTTC
cdr3_aa: CASSLWSSTSGRRYNEQFF

j_call: TRBJ2-3
clone_size: few
d_call: -
v_call: TRBV20-1
cdr3_nt: TGCAGTGCTAGAGCCCCGGGACCGCAAAATACGCAGTATTTT
cdr3_aa: CSARAPGPQNTQYF

j_call: TRBJ1-5
clone_size: -
d_call: -
v_call: TRBV12-3/TRBV12-4
cdr3_nt: TGTGCCAGCAGGTTCAGGGAGAATAGCAATCAGCCCCAGCATTTT
cdr3_aa: CASRFRENSNQPQHF

j_call: TRBJ2-4
clone_size: many
d_call: -
v_call: TRBV29-1
cdr3_nt: TGCAGCGCAAAGTGGAGAGTAGGCATTCAGTACTTC
cdr3_aa: CSAKWRVGIQYF

j_call: TRBJ1-2
clone_size: once
d_call: TRBD1
v_call: TRBV4-1
cdr3_nt: TGCGCCAGCAGCCAAGCCGGGACAGTCTATGGCTACACCTTC
cdr3_aa: CASSQAGTVYGYTF

j_call: TRBJ2-3
clone_size: -
d_call: -
v_call: TRBV7-9
cdr3_nt: TGTGCCAGCAGTCGGGACACCCGAAGCACAGATACGCAGTATTTT
cdr3_aa: CASSRDTRSTDTQYF

j_call: TRBJ1-2
clone_size: many
d_call: TRBD1
v_call: TRBV7-9
cdr3_nt: TGTGCCAGCAGCTTTTTAAGGGACAGGGGGGCCTCAGACTATGGCTACACCTTC
cdr3_aa: CASSFLRDRGASDYGYTF

j_call: TRBJ1-1
clone_size: many
d_call: -
v_call: TRBV6-6
cdr3_nt: TGTGCCAGCACTCCCTACATGAACACTGAAGCTTTCTTT
cdr3_aa: CASTPYMNTEAFF

j_call: TRBJ2-7
clone_size: -
d_call: -
v_call: TRBV30
cdr3_nt: TGTGCCTTTCATCGGCACGTCCCGGGGGACGAGCAGTACTTC
cdr3_aa: CAFHRHVPGDEQYF

j_call: TRBJ2-7
clone_size: many
d_call: TRBD1
v_call: TRBV29-1
cdr3_nt: TGCAGCGTTGTGGGACAGGGGGACGAGCAGTACTTC
cdr3_aa: CSVVGQGDEQYF

j_call: TRBJ2-3
clone_size: few
d_call: TRBD2
v_call: TRBV6-6
cdr3_nt: TGTGCCAGCAGAACCGGGACTAGCGTAACAGATACGCAGTATTTT
cdr3_aa: CASRTGTSVTDTQYF

j_call: TRBJ2-7
clone_size: -
d_call: TRBD1
v_call: TRBV29-1
cdr3_nt: TGCAGCCCCGGGACAGGGGACTCCTACGAGCAGTACTTC
cdr3_aa: CSPGTGDSYEQYF

j_call: TRBJ1-5
clone_size: -
d_call: TRBD1
v_call: TRBV7-9
cdr3_nt: TGTGCCAGCAGCTTAGGCCAGGGGGTCGCTCAGCCCCAGCATTTT
cdr3_aa: CASSLGQGVAQPQHF

j_call: TRBJ1-2
clone_size: few
d_call: TRBD1
v_call: TRBV20-1
cdr3_nt: TGCAGTGCTAGAGTCTTCGCAGGGGGCGTCTATGGCTACACCTTC
cdr3_aa: CSARVFAGGVYGYTF

j_call: TRBJ2-5
clone_size: -
d_call: -
v_call: TRBV11-3
cdr3_nt: TGTGCCAGCAGCCCTGGACAGTCTCCACAAGAGACCCAGTACTTC
cdr3_aa: CASSPGQSPQETQYF

j_call: TRBJ2-5
clone_size: -
d_call: -
v_call: TRBV2
cdr3_nt: TGTGCCAGCAGTCTTATGGGAGCAGGCAGGGAGACCCAGTACTTC
cdr3_aa: CASSLMGAGRETQYF

j_call: TRBJ2-5
clone_size: few
d_call: -
v_call: TRBV20-1
cdr3_nt: TGCAGTGCTCTGGCTGGGGGCGGTGAGACCCAGTACTTC
cdr3_aa: CSALAGGGETQYF

j_call: TRBJ2-7
clone_size: few
d_call: -
v_call: TRBV20-1
cdr3_nt: TGCAGTGCTAAAGGGTGGGCTGTTGGGGACGAGCAGTACTTC
cdr3_aa: CSAKGWAVGDEQYF